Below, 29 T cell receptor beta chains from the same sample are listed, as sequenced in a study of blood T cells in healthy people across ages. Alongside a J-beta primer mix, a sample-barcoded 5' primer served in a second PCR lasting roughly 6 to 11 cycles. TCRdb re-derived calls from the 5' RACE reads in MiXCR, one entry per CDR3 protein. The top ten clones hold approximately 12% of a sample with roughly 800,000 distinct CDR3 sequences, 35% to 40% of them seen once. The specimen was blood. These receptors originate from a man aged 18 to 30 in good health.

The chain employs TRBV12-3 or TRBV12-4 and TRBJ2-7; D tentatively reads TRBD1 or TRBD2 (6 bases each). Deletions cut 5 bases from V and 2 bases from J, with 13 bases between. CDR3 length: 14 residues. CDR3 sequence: CASSVWGATYEQYF. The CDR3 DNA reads TGTGCCAGCAGTGTTTGGGGGGCGACCTACGAGCAGTACTTC.

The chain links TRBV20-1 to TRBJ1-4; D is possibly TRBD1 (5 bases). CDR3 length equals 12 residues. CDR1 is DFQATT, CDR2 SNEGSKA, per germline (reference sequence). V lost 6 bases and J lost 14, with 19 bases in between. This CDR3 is CSAHTGGWTLFF. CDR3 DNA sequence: TGCAGTGCCCACACCGGGGGTTGGACGCTGTTTTTT.

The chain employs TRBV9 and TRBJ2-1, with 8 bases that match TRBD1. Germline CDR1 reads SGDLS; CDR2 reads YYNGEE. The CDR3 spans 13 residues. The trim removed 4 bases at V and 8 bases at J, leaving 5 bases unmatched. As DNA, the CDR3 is TGTGCCAGCAGCCCAAGACAGGGGCATGAGCAGTTCTTC. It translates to CASSPRQGHEQFF.

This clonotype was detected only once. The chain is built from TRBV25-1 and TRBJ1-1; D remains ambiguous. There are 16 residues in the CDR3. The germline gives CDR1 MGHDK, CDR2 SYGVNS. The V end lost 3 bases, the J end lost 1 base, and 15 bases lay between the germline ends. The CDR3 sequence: CASSDSSLGPNTEAFF. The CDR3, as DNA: TGTGCCAGCAGTGATTCCTCCCTTGGGCCGAACACTGAAGCTTTCTTT.

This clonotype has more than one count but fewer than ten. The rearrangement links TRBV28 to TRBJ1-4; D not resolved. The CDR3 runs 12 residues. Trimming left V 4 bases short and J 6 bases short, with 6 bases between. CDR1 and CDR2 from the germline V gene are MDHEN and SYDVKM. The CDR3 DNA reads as TGTGCCAGCAGTTCCAACTATGAAAAACTGTTTTTT. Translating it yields CASSSNYEKLFF.

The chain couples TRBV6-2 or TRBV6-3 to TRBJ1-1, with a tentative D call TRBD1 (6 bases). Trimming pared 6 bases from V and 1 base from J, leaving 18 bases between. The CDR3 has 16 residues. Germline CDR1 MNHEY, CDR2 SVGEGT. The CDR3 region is CASRVESGAQNTEAFF. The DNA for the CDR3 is TGTGCCAGCAGGGTAGAATCGGGGGCCCAGAACACTGAAGCTTTCTTT.

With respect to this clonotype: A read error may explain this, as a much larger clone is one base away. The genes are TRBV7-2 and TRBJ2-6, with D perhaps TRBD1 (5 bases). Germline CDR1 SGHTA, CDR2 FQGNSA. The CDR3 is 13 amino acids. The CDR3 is CASRESGADVLTF. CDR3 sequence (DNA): TGTGCCAGCAGAGAGAGTGGGGCCGACGTCCTGACTTTC.

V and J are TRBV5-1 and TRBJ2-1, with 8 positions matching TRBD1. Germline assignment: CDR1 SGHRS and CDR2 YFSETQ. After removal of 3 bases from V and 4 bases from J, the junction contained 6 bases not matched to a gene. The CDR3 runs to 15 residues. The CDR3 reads CASSWDRYPYNEQFF. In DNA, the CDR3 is TGCGCCAGCAGCTGGGACAGGTACCCTTACAATGAGCAGTTCTTC. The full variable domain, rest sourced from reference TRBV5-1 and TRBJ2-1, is KAGVTQTPRYLIKTRGQQVTLSCSPISGHRSVSWYQQTPGQGLQFLFEYFSETQRNKGNFPGRFSGRQFSNSRSEMNVSTLELGDSALYLCASSWDRYPYNEQFFGPGTRLTVL.

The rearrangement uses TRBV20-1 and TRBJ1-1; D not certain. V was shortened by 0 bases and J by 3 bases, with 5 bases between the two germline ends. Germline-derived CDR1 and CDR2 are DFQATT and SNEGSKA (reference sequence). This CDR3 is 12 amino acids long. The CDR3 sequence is CSARDWDTEAFF. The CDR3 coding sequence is TGCAGTGCTAGAGATTGGGACACTGAAGCTTTCTTT.

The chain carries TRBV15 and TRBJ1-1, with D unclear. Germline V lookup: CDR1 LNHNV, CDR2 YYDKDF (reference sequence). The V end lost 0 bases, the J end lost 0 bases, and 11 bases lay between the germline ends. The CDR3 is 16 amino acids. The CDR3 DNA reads TGTGCCACCAGCAGAGACCCGACCAGCATGAACACTGAAGCTTTCTTT. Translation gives CATSRDPTSMNTEAFF.

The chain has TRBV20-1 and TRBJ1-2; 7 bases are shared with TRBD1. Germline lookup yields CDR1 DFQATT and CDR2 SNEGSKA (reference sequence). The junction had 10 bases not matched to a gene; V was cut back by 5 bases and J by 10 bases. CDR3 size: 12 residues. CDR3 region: CSAQKTGLAYTF. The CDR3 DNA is TGCAGTGCTCAAAAGACAGGGCTAGCCTACACCTTC.

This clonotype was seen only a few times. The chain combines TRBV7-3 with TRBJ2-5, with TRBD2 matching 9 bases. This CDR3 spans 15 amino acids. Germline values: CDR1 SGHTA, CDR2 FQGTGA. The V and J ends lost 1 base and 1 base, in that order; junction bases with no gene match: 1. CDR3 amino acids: CASSLNSGGQETQYF. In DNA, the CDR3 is TGTGCCAGCAGCTTAAATAGCGGGGGCCAAGAGACCCAGTACTTC.

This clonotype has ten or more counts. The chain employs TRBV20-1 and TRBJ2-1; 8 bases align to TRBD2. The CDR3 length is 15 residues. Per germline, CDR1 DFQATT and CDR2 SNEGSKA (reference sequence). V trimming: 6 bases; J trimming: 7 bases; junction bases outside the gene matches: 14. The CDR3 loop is CSAPVSGGRGNEQFF. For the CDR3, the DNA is TGCAGTGCCCCAGTGAGCGGGGGCCGAGGAAATGAGCAGTTCTTC.

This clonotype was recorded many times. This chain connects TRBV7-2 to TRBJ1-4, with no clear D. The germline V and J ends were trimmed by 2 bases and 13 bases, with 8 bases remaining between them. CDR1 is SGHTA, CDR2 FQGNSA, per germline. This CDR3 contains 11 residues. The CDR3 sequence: CASSLRSRLFF. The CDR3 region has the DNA TGTGCCAGCAGCTTAAGGAGCAGACTGTTTTTT.

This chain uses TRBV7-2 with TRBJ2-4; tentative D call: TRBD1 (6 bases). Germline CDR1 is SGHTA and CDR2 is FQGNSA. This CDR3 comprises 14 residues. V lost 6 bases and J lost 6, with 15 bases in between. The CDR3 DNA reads TGTGCCAGCAGTACTGGAACAGGGTCAAACATTCAGTACTTC. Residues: CASSTGTGSNIQYF.

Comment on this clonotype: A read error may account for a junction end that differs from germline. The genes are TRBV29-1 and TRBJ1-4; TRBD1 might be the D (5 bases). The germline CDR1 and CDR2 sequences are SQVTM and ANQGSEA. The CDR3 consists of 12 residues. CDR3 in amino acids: CSVEGLGERLFF. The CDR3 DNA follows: TGCAGCGTTGAGGGACTTGGAGAAAGACTGTTTTTT. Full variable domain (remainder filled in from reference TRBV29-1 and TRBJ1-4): SAVISQKPSRDICQRGTSLTIQCQVDSQVTMMFWYRQQPGQSLTLIATANQGSEATYESGFVIDKFPISRPNLTFSTLTVSNMSPEDSSIYLCSVEGLGERLFFGSGTQLSVL.

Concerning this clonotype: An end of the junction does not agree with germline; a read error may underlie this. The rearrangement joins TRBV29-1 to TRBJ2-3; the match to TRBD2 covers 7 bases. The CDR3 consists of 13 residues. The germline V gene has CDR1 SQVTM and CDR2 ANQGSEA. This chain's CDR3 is CSVFGEGTGTQYF. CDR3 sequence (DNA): TGCAGCGTTTTCGGGGAGGGCACAGGTACGCAGTATTTT.

CDR3 nucleotide sequence: TGCAGTGCTTCCCCGGGACAGTTCGGAAACACCATATATTTT. Translating gives CSASPGQFGNTIYF. This chain links TRBV20-1 with TRBJ1-3; 7 bases map to TRBD1. V lost 5 bases and J lost 4; bases outside the gene matches: 8. The CDR3 spans 14 residues. CDR1 and CDR2 (germline): DFQATT, SNEGSKA (reference sequence).

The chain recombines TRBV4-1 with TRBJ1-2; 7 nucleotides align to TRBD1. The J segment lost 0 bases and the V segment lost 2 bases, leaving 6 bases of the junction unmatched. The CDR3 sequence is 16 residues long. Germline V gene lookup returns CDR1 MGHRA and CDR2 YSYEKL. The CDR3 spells CASSQPGQSANYGYTF. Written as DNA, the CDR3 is TGCGCCAGCAGCCAACCGGGACAGTCGGCTAACTATGGCTACACCTTC.

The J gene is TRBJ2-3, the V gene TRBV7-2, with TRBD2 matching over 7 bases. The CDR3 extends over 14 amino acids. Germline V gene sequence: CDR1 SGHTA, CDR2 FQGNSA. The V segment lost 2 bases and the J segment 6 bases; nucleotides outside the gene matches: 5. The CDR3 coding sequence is TGTGCCAGCAGCTTACGAGCGGGGCGTGATACGCAGTATTTT. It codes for CASSLRAGRDTQYF.

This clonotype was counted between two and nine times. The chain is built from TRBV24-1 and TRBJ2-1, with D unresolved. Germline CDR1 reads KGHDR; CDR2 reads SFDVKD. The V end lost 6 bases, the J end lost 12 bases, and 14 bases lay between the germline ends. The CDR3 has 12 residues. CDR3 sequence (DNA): TGTGCCACCAGTTCGCCGGGCTCAGGGCAGTTCTTC. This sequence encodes CATSSPGSGQFF.

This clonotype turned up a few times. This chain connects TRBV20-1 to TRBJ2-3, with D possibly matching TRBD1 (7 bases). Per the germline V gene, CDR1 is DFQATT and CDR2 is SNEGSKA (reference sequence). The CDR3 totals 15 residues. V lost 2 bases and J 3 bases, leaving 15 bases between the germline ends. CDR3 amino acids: CSARTSGGWTDTQYF. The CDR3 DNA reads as TGCAGTGCTAGAACCTCAGGGGGGTGGACAGATACGCAGTATTTT.

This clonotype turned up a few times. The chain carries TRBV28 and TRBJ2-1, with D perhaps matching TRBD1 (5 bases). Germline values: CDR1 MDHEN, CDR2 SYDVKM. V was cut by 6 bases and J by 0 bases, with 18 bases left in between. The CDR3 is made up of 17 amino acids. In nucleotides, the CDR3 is TGTGCCAGCAGCCCCTTTGACAGAGAAGTCTCCTACAATGAGCAGTTCTTC. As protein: CASSPFDREVSYNEQFF.

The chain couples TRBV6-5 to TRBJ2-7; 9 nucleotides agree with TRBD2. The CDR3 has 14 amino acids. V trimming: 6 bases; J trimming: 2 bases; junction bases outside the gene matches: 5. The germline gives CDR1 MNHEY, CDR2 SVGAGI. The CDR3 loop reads CASSTKRGAYEQYF. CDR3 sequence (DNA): TGTGCCAGCAGCACGAAGCGGGGGGCCTACGAGCAGTACTTC.

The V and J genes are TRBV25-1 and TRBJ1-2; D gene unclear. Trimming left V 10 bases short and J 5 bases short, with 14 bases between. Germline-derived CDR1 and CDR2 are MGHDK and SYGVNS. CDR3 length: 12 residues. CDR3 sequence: CATTDGDYGYTF. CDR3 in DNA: TGTGCCACTACGGACGGAGATTATGGCTACACCTTC.

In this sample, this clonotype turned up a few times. The CDR3 nucleotides read TGCAGCGCCCAGACAGGGAATGAAAAACTGTTTTTT. Its protein product is CSAQTGNEKLFF. The V and J genes are TRBV29-1 and TRBJ1-4, with TRBD1 matching 7 bases. The CDR3 extends over 12 amino acids. Germline CDR1 and CDR2: SQVTM and ANQGSEA. With 7 bases clipped from V and 5 bases from J, the junction kept 4 bases outside the gene matches. Full variable domain (missing parts from reference TRBV29-1 and TRBJ1-4): SAVISQKPSRDICQRGTSLTIQCQVDSQVTMMFWYRQQPGQSLTLIATANQGSEATYESGFVIDKFPISRPNLTFSTLTVSNMSPEDSSIYLCSAQTGNEKLFFGSGTQLSVL.

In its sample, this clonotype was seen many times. Written as DNA, the CDR3 is TGTGCCAGCAGTTACCCCACCAATGAGCAGTTCTTC. It specifies CASSYPTNEQFF. This sequence joins TRBV6-2 or TRBV6-3 and TRBJ2-1; D ambiguous. V dropped 2 bases and J dropped 6 bases, with 5 bases sitting between them. CDR1 is MNHEY and CDR2 is SVGEGT in the germline V gene. This CDR3 contains 12 residues.

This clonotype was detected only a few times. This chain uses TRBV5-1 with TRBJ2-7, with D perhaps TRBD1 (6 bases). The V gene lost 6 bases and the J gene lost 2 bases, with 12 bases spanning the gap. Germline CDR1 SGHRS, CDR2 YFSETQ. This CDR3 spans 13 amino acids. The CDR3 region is CASKVQGAYEQYF. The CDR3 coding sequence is TGCGCCAGCAAGGTACAGGGCGCCTACGAGCAGTACTTC.

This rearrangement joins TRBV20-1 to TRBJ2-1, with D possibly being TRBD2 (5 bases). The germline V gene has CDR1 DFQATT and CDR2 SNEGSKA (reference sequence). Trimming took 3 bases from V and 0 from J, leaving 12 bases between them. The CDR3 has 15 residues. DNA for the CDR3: TGCAGTGCTAGGACCAGCGGCTACTCCTACAATGAGCAGTTCTTC. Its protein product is CSARTSGYSYNEQFF.